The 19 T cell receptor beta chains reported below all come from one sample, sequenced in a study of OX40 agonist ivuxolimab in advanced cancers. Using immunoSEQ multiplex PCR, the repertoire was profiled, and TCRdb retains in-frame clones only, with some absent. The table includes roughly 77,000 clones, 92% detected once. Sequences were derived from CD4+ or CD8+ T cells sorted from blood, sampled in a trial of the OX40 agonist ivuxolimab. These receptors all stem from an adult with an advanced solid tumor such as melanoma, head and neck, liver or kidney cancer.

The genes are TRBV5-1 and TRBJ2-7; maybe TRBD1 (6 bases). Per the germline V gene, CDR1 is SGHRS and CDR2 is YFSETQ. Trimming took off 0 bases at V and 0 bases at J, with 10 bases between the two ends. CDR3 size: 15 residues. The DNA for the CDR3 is TGCGCCAGCAGCTTGGGACAGGCGAACTCCTACGAGCAGTACTTC. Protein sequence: CASSLGQANSYEQYF.

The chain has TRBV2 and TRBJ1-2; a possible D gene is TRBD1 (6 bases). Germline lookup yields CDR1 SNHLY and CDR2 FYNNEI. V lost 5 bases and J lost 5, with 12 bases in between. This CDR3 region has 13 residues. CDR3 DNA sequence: TGTGCCAGCAGTCCCGGGACAAGATATGGCTACACCTTC. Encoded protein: CASSPGTRYGYTF.

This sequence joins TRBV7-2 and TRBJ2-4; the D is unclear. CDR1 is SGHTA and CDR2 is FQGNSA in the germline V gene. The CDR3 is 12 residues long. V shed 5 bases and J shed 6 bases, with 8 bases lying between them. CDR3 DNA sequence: TGTGCCAGCAGCCCCCGGGTAAACATTCAGTACTTC. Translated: CASSPRVNIQYF.

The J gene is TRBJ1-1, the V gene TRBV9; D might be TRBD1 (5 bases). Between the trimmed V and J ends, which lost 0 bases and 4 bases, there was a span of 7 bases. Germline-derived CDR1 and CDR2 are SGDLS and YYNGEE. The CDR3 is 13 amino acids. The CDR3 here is CASSVARGTEAFF. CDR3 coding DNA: TGTGCCAGCAGCGTAGCGAGGGGCACTGAAGCTTTCTTT.

The CDR3 loop reads CASSPTSQVPSNQPQHF. The CDR3 DNA reads TGTGCCAGCTCACCGACTAGCCAGGTTCCCAGCAATCAGCCCCAGCATTTT. The V gene is TRBV18, the J gene TRBJ1-5; D gene unclear. V was shortened by 3 bases and J by 1 base, with 16 bases between the two germline ends. From germline, CDR1 is KGHSH and CDR2 LQKENI. This CDR3 has 17 residues.

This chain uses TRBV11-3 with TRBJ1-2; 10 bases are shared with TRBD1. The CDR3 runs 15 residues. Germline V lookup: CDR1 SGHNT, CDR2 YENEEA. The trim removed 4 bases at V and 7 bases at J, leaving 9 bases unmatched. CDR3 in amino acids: CASSSTPGQGFGYTF. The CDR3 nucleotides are TGTGCCAGCAGCTCGACCCCGGGACAGGGGTTTGGCTACACCTTC. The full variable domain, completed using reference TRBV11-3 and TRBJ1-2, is EAGVVQSPRYKIIEKKQPVAFWCNPISGHNTLYWYLQNLGQGPELLIRYENEEAVDDSQLPKDRFSAERLKGVDSTLKIQPAELGDSAVYLCASSSTPGQGFGYTFGSGTRLTVV.

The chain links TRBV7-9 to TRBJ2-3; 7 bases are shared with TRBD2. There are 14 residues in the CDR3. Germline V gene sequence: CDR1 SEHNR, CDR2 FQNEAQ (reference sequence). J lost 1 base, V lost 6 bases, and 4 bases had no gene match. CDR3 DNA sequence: TGTGCCAGCAGAAGTAGCGGGCGCACAGATACGCAGTATTTT. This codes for CASRSSGRTDTQYF.

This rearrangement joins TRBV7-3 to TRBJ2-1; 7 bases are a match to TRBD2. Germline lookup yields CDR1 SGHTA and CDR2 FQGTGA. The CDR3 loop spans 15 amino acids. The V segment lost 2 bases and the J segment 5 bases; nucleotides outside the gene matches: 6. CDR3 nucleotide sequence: TGTGCCAGCAGCTTAGCGGGGGAGAGCCACAATGAGCAGTTCTTC. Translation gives CASSLAGESHNEQFF.

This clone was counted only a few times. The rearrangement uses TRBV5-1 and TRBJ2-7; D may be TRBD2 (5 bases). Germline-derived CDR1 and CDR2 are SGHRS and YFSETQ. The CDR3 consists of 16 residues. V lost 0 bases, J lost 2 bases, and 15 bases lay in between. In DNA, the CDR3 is TGCGCCAGCAGCTTGGAAGGGTGGAGCGGAGCCTACGAGCAGTACTTC. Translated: CASSLEGWSGAYEQYF.

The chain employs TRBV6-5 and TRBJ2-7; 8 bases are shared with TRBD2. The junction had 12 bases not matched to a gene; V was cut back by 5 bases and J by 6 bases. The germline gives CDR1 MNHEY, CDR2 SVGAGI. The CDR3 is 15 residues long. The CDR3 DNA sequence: TGTGCCAGCAGTGCCGGGACTAGGGGTCCCGGCGAGCAGTACTTC. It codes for CASSAGTRGPGEQYF.

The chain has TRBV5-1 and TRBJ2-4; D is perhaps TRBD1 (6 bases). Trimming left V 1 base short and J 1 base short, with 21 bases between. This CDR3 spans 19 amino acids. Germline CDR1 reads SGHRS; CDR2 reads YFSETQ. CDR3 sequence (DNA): TGCGCCAGCAGCTTGTTCTCGACAGGAGACCTACTGGCCAAAAACATTCAGTACTTC. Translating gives CASSLFSTGDLLAKNIQYF.

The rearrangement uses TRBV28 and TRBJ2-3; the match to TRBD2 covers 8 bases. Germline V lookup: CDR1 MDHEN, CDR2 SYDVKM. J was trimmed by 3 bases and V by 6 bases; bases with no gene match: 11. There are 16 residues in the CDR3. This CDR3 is CASSKSRASGTDTQYF. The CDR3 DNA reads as TGTGCCAGCAGCAAATCCCGGGCTAGCGGGACAGATACGCAGTATTTT.

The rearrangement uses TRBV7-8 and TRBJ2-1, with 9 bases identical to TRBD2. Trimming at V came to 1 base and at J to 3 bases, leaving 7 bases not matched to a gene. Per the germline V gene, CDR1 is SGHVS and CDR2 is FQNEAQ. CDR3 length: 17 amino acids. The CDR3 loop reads CASSLVRPSGVYNEQFF. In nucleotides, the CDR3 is TGTGCCAGCAGCTTAGTGCGGCCTAGCGGGGTCTACAATGAGCAGTTCTTC.

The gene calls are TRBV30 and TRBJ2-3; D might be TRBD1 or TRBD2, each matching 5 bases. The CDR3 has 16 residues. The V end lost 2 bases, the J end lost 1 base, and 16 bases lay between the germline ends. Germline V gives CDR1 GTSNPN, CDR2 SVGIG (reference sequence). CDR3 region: CAWSPPGTRGTDTQYF. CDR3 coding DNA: TGTGCCTGGAGTCCCCCCGGGACCAGAGGCACAGATACGCAGTATTTT.

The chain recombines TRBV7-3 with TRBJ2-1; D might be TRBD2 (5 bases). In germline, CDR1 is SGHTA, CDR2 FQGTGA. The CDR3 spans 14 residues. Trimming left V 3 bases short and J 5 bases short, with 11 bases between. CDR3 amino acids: CASSFLGADNEQFF. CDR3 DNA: TGTGCCAGCAGCTTCCTGGGAGCGGACAATGAGCAGTTCTTC.

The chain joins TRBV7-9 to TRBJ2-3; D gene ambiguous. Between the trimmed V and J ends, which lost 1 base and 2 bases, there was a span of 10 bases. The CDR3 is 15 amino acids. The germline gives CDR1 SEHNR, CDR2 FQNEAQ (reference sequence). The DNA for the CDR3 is TGTGCCAGCAGCTTAGTCGGCCGATTCACAGATACGCAGTATTTT. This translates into CASSLVGRFTDTQYF.

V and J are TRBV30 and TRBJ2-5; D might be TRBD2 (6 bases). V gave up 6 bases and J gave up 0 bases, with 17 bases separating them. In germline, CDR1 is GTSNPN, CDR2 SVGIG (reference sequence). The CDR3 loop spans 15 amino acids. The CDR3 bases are TGTGCCTGCTCGGAGGGCCTAGGGAACCAAGAGACCCAGTACTTC. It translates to CACSEGLGNQETQYF.

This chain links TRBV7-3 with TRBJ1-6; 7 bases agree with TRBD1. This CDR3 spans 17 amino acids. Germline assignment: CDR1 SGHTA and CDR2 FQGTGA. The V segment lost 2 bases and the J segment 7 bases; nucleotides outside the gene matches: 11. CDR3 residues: CASSLDSPPTGNSPLHF. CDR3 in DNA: TGTGCCAGCAGCTTAGACTCCCCTCCGACAGGGAATTCACCCCTCCACTTT.

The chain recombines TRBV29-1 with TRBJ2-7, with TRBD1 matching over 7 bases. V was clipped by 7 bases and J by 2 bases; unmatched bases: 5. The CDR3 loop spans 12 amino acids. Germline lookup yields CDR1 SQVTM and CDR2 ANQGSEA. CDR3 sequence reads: CSARQGPYEQYF. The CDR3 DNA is TGCAGCGCCAGACAGGGACCCTACGAGCAGTACTTC.